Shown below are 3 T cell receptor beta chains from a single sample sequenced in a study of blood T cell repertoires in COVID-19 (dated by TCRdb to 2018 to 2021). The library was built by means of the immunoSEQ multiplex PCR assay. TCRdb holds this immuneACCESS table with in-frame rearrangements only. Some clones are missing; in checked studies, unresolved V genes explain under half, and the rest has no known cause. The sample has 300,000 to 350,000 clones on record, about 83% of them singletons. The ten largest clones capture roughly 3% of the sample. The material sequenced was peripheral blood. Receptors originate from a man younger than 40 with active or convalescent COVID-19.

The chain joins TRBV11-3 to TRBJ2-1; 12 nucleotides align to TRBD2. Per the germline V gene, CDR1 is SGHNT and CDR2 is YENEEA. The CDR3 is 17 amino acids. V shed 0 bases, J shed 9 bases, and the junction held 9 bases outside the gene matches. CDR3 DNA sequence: TGTGCCAGCAGCTTAGAGCGTTCTAGCGGGAGGGCCAGTGAGCAGTTCTTC. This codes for CASSLERSSGRASEQFF.

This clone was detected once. The DNA of the CDR3 is TGTGCCAGCAGCCAAGCTGTCGGGGTCGGACAGCCCCAGCATTTT. Its translation: CASSQAVGVGQPQHF. The V call is TRBV11-2, the J call TRBJ1-5; D is unclear. CDR3 length: 15 amino acids. Germline V gives CDR1 SGHAT, CDR2 FQNNGV. The germline V and J ends were trimmed by 5 bases and 7 bases, with 18 bases remaining between them.

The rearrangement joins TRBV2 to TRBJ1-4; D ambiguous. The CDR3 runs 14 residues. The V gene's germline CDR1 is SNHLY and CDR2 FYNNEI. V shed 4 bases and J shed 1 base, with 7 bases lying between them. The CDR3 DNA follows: TGTGCCAGCAGTGCTATTAGAACTAATGAAAAACTGTTTTTT. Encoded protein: CASSAIRTNEKLFF. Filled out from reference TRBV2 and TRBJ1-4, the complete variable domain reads EPEVTQTPSHQVTQMGQEVILRCVPISNHLYFYWYRQILGQKVEFLVSFYNNEISEKSEIFDDQFSVERPDGSNFTLKIRSTKLEDSAMYFCASSAIRTNEKLFFGSGTQLSVL.